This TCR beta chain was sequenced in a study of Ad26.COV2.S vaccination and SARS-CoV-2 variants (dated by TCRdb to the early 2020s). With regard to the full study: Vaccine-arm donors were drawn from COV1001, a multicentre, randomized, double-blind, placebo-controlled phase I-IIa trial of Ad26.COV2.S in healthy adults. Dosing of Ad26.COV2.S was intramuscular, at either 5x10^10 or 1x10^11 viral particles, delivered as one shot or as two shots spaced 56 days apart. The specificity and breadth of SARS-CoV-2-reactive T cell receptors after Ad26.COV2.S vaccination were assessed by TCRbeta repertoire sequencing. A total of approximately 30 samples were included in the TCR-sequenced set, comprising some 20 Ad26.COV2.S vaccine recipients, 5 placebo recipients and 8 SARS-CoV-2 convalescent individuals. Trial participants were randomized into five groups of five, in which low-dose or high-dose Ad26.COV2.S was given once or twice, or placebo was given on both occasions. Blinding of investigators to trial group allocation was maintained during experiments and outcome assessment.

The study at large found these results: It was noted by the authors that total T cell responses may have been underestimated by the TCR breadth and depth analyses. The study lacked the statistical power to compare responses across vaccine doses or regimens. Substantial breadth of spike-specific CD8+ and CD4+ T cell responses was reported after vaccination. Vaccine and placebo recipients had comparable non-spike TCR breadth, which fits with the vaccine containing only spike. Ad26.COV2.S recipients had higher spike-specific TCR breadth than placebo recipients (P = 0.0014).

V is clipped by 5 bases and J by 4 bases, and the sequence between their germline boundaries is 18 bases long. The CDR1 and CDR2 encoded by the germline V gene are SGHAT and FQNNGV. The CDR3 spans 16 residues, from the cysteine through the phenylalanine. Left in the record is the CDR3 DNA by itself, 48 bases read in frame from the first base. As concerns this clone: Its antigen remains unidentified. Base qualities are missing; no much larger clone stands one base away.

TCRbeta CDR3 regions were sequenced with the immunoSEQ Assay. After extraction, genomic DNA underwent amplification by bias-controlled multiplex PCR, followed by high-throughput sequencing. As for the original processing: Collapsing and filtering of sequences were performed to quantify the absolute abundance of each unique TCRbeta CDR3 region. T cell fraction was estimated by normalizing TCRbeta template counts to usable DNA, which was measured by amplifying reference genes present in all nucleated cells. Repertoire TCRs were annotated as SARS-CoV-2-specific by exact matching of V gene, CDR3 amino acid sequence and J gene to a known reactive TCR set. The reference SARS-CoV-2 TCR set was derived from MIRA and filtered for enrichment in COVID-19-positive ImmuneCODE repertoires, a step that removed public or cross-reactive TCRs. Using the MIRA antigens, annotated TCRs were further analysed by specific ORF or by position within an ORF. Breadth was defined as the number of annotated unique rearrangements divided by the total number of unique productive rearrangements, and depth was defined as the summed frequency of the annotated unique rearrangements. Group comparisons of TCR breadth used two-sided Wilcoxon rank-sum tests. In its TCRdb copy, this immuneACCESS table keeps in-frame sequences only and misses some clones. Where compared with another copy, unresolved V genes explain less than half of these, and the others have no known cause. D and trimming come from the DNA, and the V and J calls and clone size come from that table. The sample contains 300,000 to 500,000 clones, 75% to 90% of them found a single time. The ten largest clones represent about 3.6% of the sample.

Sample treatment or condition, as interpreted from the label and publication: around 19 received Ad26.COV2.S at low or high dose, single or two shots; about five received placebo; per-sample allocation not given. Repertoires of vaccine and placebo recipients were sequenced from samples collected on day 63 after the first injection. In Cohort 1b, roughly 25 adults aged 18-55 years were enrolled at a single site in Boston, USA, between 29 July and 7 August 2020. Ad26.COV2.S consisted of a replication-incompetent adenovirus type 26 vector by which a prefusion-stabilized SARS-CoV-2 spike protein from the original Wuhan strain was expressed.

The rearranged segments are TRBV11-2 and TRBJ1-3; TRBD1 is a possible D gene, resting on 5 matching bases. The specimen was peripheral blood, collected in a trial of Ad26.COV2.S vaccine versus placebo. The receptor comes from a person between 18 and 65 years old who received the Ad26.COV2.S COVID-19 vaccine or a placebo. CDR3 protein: CASSPLRGDWGNTIYF. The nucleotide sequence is TGTGCCAGCAGCCCGCTCCGGGGCGATTGGGGAAACACCATATATTTT.